The clone carrying this T cell receptor beta chain has a handful of counts. This CDR3 has 15 amino acids. The germline V gene encodes CDR1 SNHLY and CDR2 FYNNEI. V lost 1 base and J 4 bases, leaving 11 bases between the germline ends. This record belongs to a study of blood T cell repertoires in COVID-19. Looking at the study overall: Sources were T cells, B-cell-depleted T cells, or PBMCs; the material itself was cDNA or gDNA.

Using immunoSEQ multiplex PCR, the repertoire was profiled, and TCRdb retains in-frame clones only, with some absent. This sample has about 64,000 clones; about 81% occur once, and the top ten carry about 15%. The chain recombines TRBV2 with TRBJ1-5; perhaps TRBD1 as D (6 bases). The sequencing input was peripheral blood. The receptor was derived from a man at least 80 years old with acute or convalescent COVID-19. CDR3 in amino acids: CASSEETGRNQPQHF. CDR3 in DNA: TGTGCCAGCAGTGAAGAAACAGGGCGGAATCAGCCCCAGCATTTT. Supplemented by reference TRBV2 and TRBJ1-5, the full variable domain reads EPEVTQTPSHQVTQMGQEVILRCVPISNHLYFYWYRQILGQKVEFLVSFYNNEISEKSEIFDDQFSVERPDGSNFTLKIRSTKLEDSAMYFCASSEETGRNQPQHFGDGTRLSIL.